The next 3 T cell receptor beta chains were all read from a single sample in a study of regulatory T cells in long-lasting Graves disease. TCR beta libraries were built with iRepertoire HTBI primers and Arm-PCR of CDR3 regions. TCRdb re-analysed the multiplex PCR reads in MiXCR, keeping a single row per CDR3 protein. The sample comprises about 310,000 distinct CDR3 sequences, 15% to 20% of which are singletons, and less than 45% rests with the top ten. Time point described: newly diagnosed GD, antithyroid drugs for less than 3 months. PBMC-derived RNA was used for the TCR library. The sequencing here drew on peripheral blood mononuclear cells (PBMCs), taken at new diagnosis, from a patient treated with antithyroid drugs. These receptors came from a female donor with Graves disease.

This clonotype was observed a few times. A much larger clonotype is one base distant, so this may be a read error. This likely comes from a read error, as the CDR3 has no conserved phenylalanine or tryptophan at its end. V usage is TRBV19 and J usage is TRBJ1-1, with D perhaps matching TRBD1 (5 bases). V was shortened by 5 bases and J by 9 bases, with 13 bases between the two germline ends. The CDR3 consists of 12 residues. CDR1 LNHDA and CDR2 SQIVND come from the germline V gene (reference sequence). In nucleotides, the CDR3 is TGTGCCAGTAGTTCAACAGCAGGGAAAGCTTTCCTT. Translation: CASSSTAGKAFL.

In this sample, this clonotype turned up many times. The V gene is TRBV28, the J gene TRBJ1-5, with D perhaps matching TRBD1 (5 bases). Germline CDR1 and CDR2: MDHEN and SYDVKM. This CDR3 has 14 residues. V gave up 2 bases and J gave up 9 bases, with 14 bases separating them. The CDR3 is CASSLRGRSAPQHF. The CDR3 DNA reads TGTGCCAGCAGTTTAAGGGGCCGGAGTGCGCCCCAGCATTTT.

The table lists this clonotype with a few counts. Since the CDR3 does not end with the conserved phenylalanine or tryptophan, this likely comes from a read error. The CDR3 loop reads CASSGRPGSSNQPQHL. In DNA, the CDR3 is TGTGCCAGTAGTGGCCGGCCGGGGTCGAGTAATCAGCCCCAGCATCTT. The V call is TRBV19, the J call TRBJ1-5, with D unresolved. The CDR3 covers 16 residues. Germline loops: CDR1 LNHDA, CDR2 SQIVND (reference sequence). Deletions cut 5 bases from V and 4 bases from J, with 18 bases between.